Listed below are T cell receptor beta chains from one sample, sequenced in a study of regulatory T cells in long-lasting Graves disease. In TCRdb, the multiplex PCR reads were re-called with MiXCR into one record per CDR3 protein. The sample holds about 540,000 distinct CDR3 sequences, less than 15% seen once. The same sample was also studied in work on T cells in Graves' hyperthyroidism and ophthalmopathy.

The starting material was peripheral blood mononuclear cells (PBMCs), obtained at new diagnosis, from a patient treated with antithyroid drugs. Source of these receptors: a man aged 25 to 40 with Graves disease. CDR3s include the opening cysteine and the closing phenylalanine or tryptophan. Each record gives: D gene, clone size, V gene, J gene, CDR3 protein, CDR3 DNA. The D gene is left open where the match is weak. Clone sizes are given selectively: once, few, many, or a class where the clone is expanded.

>-|-|TRBV30|TRBJ2-7
CAWSGGTGVSYEQYF
TGTGCCTGGAGTGGTGGGACTGGAGTCTCCTACGAGCAGTACTTC
>-|many|TRBV7-9|TRBJ2-3
CASSRTADTQYF
TGTGCCAGCAGTCGGACAGCAGATACGCAGTATTTT
>TRBD1|-|TRBV6-1|TRBJ1-2
CASNRGINYGYTF
TGTGCCAGTAACAGGGGAATAAACTATGGCTACACCTTC
>-|many|TRBV28|TRBJ1-6
CASSQASPDPLHF
TGTGCCAGCAGTCAGGCCTCACCCGATCCCCTCCACTTT
>-|-|TRBV4-2|TRBJ1-3
CASSQDLASGGNTIYF
TGTGCCAGCAGCCAAGATCTTGCCAGTGGTGGAAATACCATATATTTT
>-|many|TRBV20-1|TRBJ2-2
CSARDVTTSGELFF
TGCAGTGCTAGAGATGTAACCACCAGCGGGGAGCTGTTTTTT
>TRBD2|-|TRBV18|TRBJ2-2
CASSRRVTSGTNTGELFF
TGTGCCAGCTCACGACGTGTGACTAGCGGAACGAACACCGGGGAGCTGTTTTTT
>-|few|TRBV6-1|TRBJ2-1
CASGRPYNEQFF
TGTGCCAGCGGGAGGCCCTACAATGAGCAGTTCTTC
>-|-|TRBV7-9|TRBJ1-1
CASSFQGTSLNTEAFF
TGTGCCAGCAGCTTCCAGGGGACAAGTCTGAACACTGAAGCTTTCTTT
>TRBD2|many|TRBV27|TRBJ2-7
CASSLVAGSDEQYF
TGTGCCAGCAGTTTAGTAGCGGGAAGCGACGAGCAGTACTTC
>-|-|TRBV10-1|TRBJ2-5
CASGEFGAGETQYF
TGCGCCAGCGGAGAGTTTGGGGCCGGGGAGACCCAGTACTTC
>-|few|TRBV5-6|TRBJ2-5
CASSLLGPRETQYF
TGTGCCAGCAGCTTGTTGGGCCCCCGGGAGACCCAGTACTTC
>TRBD2|few|TRBV12-3/TRBV12-4|TRBJ2-2
CASSGLAGGSWVPGELFF
TGTGCCAGCAGTGGACTAGCGGGAGGGAGCTGGGTGCCCGGGGAGCTGTTTTTT
>-|-|TRBV10-1|TRBJ1-6
CASSRKAVASPLHF
TGCGCCAGCAGTCGCAAGGCAGTTGCTTCACCCCTCCACTTT
>TRBD1|many|TRBV29-1|TRBJ2-5
CSVDLIQGRRETQYF
TGCAGCGTTGATCTAATACAGGGGAGAAGGGAGACCCAGTACTTC
>-|many|TRBV12-3/TRBV12-4|TRBJ2-5
CASSLRSRGETQYF
TGTGCCAGCAGTTTAAGGAGCCGGGGAGAGACCCAGTACTTC
>-|many|TRBV5-1|TRBJ2-3
CASSPLRLTDTQYF
TGCGCCAGCAGCCCCCTCCGTCTCACAGATACGCAGTATTTT
>TRBD1|few|TRBV20-1|TRBJ1-1
CRAGTDPTEAFF
TGCAGGGCCGGGACAGATCCTACTGAAGCTTTCTTT